What follows describes a single T cell receptor (beta chain). Its antigen is unknown. No much larger clone exists at a distance of one base, and base qualities are not known. Healthy HIV-negative adults with no recently reported acute infections or vaccinations were included as donors. Only Caucasian adults living in Nashville, Tennessee, USA were represented among the donors. For unsorted samples, 85 million to 100 million PBMCs were counted, and genomic DNA was extracted using the QIAamp DNA Blood Mini kit. Blood was obtained by leukapheresis, after which PBMCs were separated by Ficoll-Histopaque density gradient centrifugation and cryopreserved in liquid nitrogen vapor phase. The entry originates in a study of shared clonotypes between healthy human individuals (dated by TCRdb to about 2020). Background on the whole study: A few men and two women, aged 18 to 49 years, made up the cohort. Per donor, leukapheresis produced somewhere between about 0.8 and 9 billion PBMCs. To estimate repertoire size and how much clonotypes are shared between individuals, the study performed deep sequencing of blood TCR repertoires from 4 to 6 healthy adults. To increase sequencing depth and limit assay-specific biases, different laboratories used diverse techniques to prepare libraries and sequence TCR repertoires.

Using the deep immunoSEQ assay, TCR CDR3 regions were amplified from genomic DNA by multiplex PCR. Genomic DNA extracted from each cell subset was distributed evenly over all wells of several immunoSEQ 96-well plates, and each plate served as one replicate. For unsorted PBMC, each replicate PCR was loaded with roughly 330 ng genomic DNA, equivalent to tens of thousands of T cell genomes. Unsorted PBMC genomic DNA was sequenced across ten immunoSEQ deep assay plates. The purified libraries were quantified using a Qubit 3.0 fluorometer, sized with a Bioanalyzer 2100, and then quantified again using the KAPA Library Quantification kit. Every immunoSEQ 96-well plate was sequenced on a dedicated single-read 150-cycle Illumina NextSeq 550 flow cell. The published analysis was carried out like this. Because the immunoSEQ output held only junctional sequences and lacked quality scores, the filtering could not match the filtering applied to full-length reads. To assign V/J genes and CDR3, sequences were annotated against IMGT germline references using PyIR, a Python wrapper for IgBLAST v1.9. Any read was removed if the V/J assignment was weak (E-value above 1e-6), the CDR3 was missing, or the read contained stop codons, out-of-frame junctions, or ambiguous translated residues. V3J clonotypes were defined as sequences sharing the same inferred V gene, J gene, and CDR3 amino acid sequence. To compute the percentage overlap between repertoires, the number of shared unique clonotypes was divided by the size of the smaller repertoire. RTK rarefaction, the Chao1 estimator, and Recon v2.1 estimates of unobserved clonotypes were used to assess repertoire richness. Sourced from immuneACCESS, this table was stored by TCRdb with only in-frame sequences that have V and J called. A share of the clones is absent; for the studies checked, an unresolved V gene accounts for under half, and the remainder has no known explanation. From that table come the V and J calls and clone size; the DNA was used to work out D and trimming. Within this sample are a few hundred thousand clones, with 70% to 85% of them counted one time only. The ten largest clones capture 9.5% to 15% of the sample.

What the research found in general, with its limitations: Pairwise subsampling indicated that sequencing depth was expected to affect the degree of clonotype sharing among donors. Because the study included only a small number of donors, the genetic and exposure-history diversity represented was limited. Only blood was sampled, and tissue TCR repertoires likely differ from those in blood.

This clonotype originated in a woman aged 35 to 49 in good health. Some clones in this sample may be carry-over from other donors' samples. Sequencing used PBMCs.

Here is the DNA: TGCAGCGTTGGGGGACTAGCGGGAGGGCCAGGAGATACGCAGTATTTT. This sequence encodes CSVGGLAGGPGDTQYF. The rearranged segments are TRBV29-1 and TRBJ2-3; TRBD2 matches 16 bases in the middle. The CDR3 sequence holds 16 residues, the cysteine and phenylalanine included. Just CDR3 DNA is preserved here, 48 bases in frame from base 1. V lost 4 bases and J lost 5 bases, and the count of bases not matched to a germline gene is 6. Via the germline V gene, CDR1 is SQVTM and CDR2 ANQGSEA.